This T cell receptor (beta chain) was documented in a study of T cell responses to AZD1222 COVID-19 vaccine. Details on this clone: Its antigen is not known.

The V end lost 1 base, the J end lost 2 bases, and 5 bases lay between the germline ends. CDR1 is SGHAT and CDR2 is FQNNGV in the germline V gene. The CDR3 sequence is 13 residues long. The method was immunoSEQ multiplex PCR; TCRdb's version includes in-frame clones alone and lacks a portion of them. The table records approximately 150,000 clones, under 95% of them present only once. General study findings and limits: Without day 14 samples, only post-peak T cell repertoires were studied.

The receptor was derived from an adult in good health. The rearrangement joins TRBV11-2 to TRBJ1-2; D is undetermined. The source was peripheral blood, collected on day 0 of AZD1222 vaccination. The CDR3 sequence is CASSLAANYGYTF. CDR3 nucleotides: TGTGCCAGCAGCTTAGCAGCCAACTATGGCTACACCTTC.